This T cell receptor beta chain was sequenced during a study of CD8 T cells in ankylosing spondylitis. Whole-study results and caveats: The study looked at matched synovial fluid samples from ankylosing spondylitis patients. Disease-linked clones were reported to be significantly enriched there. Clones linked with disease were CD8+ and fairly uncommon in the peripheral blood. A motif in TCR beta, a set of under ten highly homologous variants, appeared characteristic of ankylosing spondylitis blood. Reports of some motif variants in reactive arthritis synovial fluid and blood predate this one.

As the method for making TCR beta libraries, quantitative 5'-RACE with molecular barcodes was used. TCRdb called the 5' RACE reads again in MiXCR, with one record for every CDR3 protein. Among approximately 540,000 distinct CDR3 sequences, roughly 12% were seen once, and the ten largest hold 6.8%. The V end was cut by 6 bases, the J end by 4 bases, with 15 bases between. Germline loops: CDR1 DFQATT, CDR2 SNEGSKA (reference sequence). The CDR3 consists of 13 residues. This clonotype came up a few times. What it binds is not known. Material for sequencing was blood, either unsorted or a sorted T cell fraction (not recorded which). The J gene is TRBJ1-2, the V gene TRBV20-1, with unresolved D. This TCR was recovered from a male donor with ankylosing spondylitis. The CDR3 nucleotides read TGCAGTGCCCCACGGGGAGATGCCTATGGCTACACCTTC. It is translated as CSAPRGDAYGYTF.